These T cell receptor beta chains were read from a single sample in a study of a mutant IDH1 vaccine in newly diagnosed glioma. Repertoires were generated with immunoSEQ multiplex PCR, while TCRdb's copy carries only in-frame clones and drops some. The sample holds roughly 70,000 clones; 86% are singletons and the top ten take 2.9%. This specimen was PBMCs, taken from a glioma patient treated with radiotherapy, temozolomide or both. These TCRs come from a man aged 25 to 40 with glioma. Both conserved end residues are part of each CDR3. The order of the fields is V gene, J gene, clone size, D gene, CDR3 protein, CDR3 DNA. D genes are given only for firm matches. Clone size is stated in some rows and not others, as once, few, many or a class when expanded.

>TRBV4-2|TRBJ1-5|-|-
CASSQEQGYSNQPQHF
TGTGCCAGCAGCCAAGAACAGGGCTATAGCAATCAGCCCCAGCATTTT
>TRBV27|TRBJ2-7|-|TRBD1
CASSPTRGLGQYF
TGTGCCAGCAGTCCCACCAGGGGGCTCGGGCAGTACTTC
>TRBV25-1|TRBJ1-1|-|TRBD1
CASRSRGGSTEAFF
TGTGCCAGCCGTTCCAGGGGGGGGAGCACTGAAGCTTTCTTT
>TRBV4-1|TRBJ2-7|once|-
CASSQEVGYEQYF
TGCGCCAGCAGCCAAGAGGTAGGCTACGAGCAGTACTTC
>TRBV5-1|TRBJ2-7|-|-
CASSPQASYEQYF
TGCGCCAGCAGCCCACAGGCCTCCTACGAGCAGTACTTC
>TRBV28|TRBJ2-1|-|-
CASSFGTTYNEQFF
TGTGCCAGCAGTTTCGGGACAACCTACAATGAGCAGTTCTTC
>TRBV28|TRBJ2-7|-|-
CASSLSQDNDEQYF
TGTGCCAGCAGTCTTTCTCAGGACAACGACGAGCAGTACTTC
>TRBV27|TRBJ1-6|-|-
CASSPTYRVSPLHF
TGTGCCAGCAGTCCCACCTACAGGGTCTCACCCCTCCACTTT
>TRBV7-2|TRBJ2-7|-|-
CASSLGPSAYEQYF
TGTGCCAGCAGCTTAGGGCCCTCCGCCTACGAGCAGTACTTC
>TRBV18|TRBJ1-2|once|-
CASSPPGTSYGDYTF
TGTGCCAGCTCACCGCCCGGGACATCCTATGGCGACTACACCTTC
>TRBV5-1|TRBJ2-5|-|-
CASSTGNGETQYF
TGCGCCAGCAGCACGGGGAACGGAGAGACCCAGTACTTC
>TRBV10-3|TRBJ1-5|-|-
CATASSTQGNQPQHF
TGTGCCACCGCCTCATCAACGCAGGGCAATCAGCCCCAGCATTTT
>TRBV15|TRBJ1-1|-|TRBD1
CATSDRGQDTEAFF
TGTGCCACCTCGGACAGGGGGCAAGACACTGAAGCTTTCTTT
>TRBV19|TRBJ2-4|-|-
CASSIPAKLAKNIQYF
TGTGCCAGTAGTATCCCGGCCAAGCTAGCCAAAAACATTCAGTACTTC
>TRBV10-3|TRBJ1-1|few|-
CAISESGGDITEAFF
TGTGCCATCAGTGAGTCGGGGGGTGATATCACTGAAGCTTTCTTT
>TRBV19|TRBJ1-1|-|TRBD1
CASSIAPGQLNTEAFF
TGTGCCAGTAGTATAGCCCCGGGACAGTTGAACACTGAAGCTTTCTTT
>TRBV18|TRBJ2-3|-|-
CASSPLTTGSTDTQYF
TGTGCCAGCTCACCACTTACAACAGGGAGCACAGATACGCAGTATTTT
>TRBV7-8|TRBJ1-1|once|TRBD1
CASSPQTGRNTEAFF
TGTGCCAGCAGCCCCCAGACAGGGCGGAACACTGAAGCTTTCTTT
>TRBV5-1|TRBJ2-7|-|TRBD1
CASRTGVSYEQYF
TGCGCCAGCAGAACAGGGGTCTCCTACGAGCAGTACTTC
>TRBV5-4|TRBJ2-6|-|-
CASTAGGALRGANVLTF
TGTGCCAGCACCGCCGGGGGAGCATTAAGGGGGGCCAACGTCCTGACTTTC
>TRBV11-3|TRBJ2-7|-|-
CASSLAHGLEQYF
TGTGCCAGCAGCTTAGCCCACGGCTTGGAGCAGTACTTC
>TRBV5-4|TRBJ2-7|-|-
CASSLGPLDSGYEQYF
TGTGCCAGCAGCTTGGGGCCACTAGATAGTGGCTACGAGCAGTACTTC
>TRBV5-4|TRBJ1-1|-|-
CASSLSERITEAFF
TGTGCCAGCAGCCTTTCTGAGAGGATCACTGAAGCTTTCTTT
>TRBV6-1|TRBJ2-6|-|-
CASSGGDSGANVLTF
TGTGCCAGCAGTGGGGGGGACTCTGGGGCCAACGTCCTGACTTTC
>TRBV5-1|TRBJ1-1|once|-
CASSLQAVNTEAFF
TGCGCCAGCAGCTTGCAGGCCGTTAACACTGAAGCTTTCTTT
>TRBV30|TRBJ1-1|few|-
CASLGSRTEAFF
TGTGCCTCCCTCGGGTCCCGCACTGAAGCTTTCTTT
>TRBV6-5|TRBJ1-5|once|-
CATQLEGQPKHF
TGTGCCACCCAGTTAGAAGGGCAGCCCAAGCATTTT
>TRBV5-6|TRBJ2-7|-|TRBD2
CASSVRTSYEQYF
TGTGCCAGCAGCGTGAGGACTAGCTACGAGCAGTACTTC
>TRBV15|TRBJ1-2|-|-
CATSSALGSFYGYTF
TGTGCCACCAGCAGCGCCCTCGGATCTTTCTATGGCTACACCTTC
>TRBV14|TRBJ1-6|-|-
CASRFTGNMNNSPLHF
TGTGCCAGCAGGTTCACAGGGAACATGAATAATTCACCCCTCCACTTT
>TRBV6-5|TRBJ1-1|once|-
CASSTGGGTEAFF
TGTGCCAGCAGTACTGGGGGGGGAACTGAAGCTTTCTTT
>TRBV5-1|TRBJ2-6|-|-
CASSLVVAAGANVLTF
TGCGCCAGCAGCTTGGTGGTAGCAGCTGGGGCCAACGTCCTGACTTTC
>TRBV29-1|TRBJ1-1|once|TRBD1
CSVRKIRDRRNTEAFF
TGCAGCGTACGAAAAATAAGGGACAGAAGAAACACTGAAGCTTTCTTT
>TRBV18|TRBJ2-5|-|-
CASSPAGGRETQYF
TGTGCCAGCTCCCCGGCCGGGGGGCGTGAGACCCAGTACTTC
>TRBV28|TRBJ1-1|-|-
CASRTVRIEAFF
TGTGCCAGCAGGACGGTTCGGATCGAAGCTTTCTTT
>TRBV4-1|TRBJ1-2|-|-
CASSSGGGQYGYTF
TGCGCCAGCAGTTCTGGCGGGGGGCAATACGGCTACACCTTC
>TRBV4-1|TRBJ2-1|-|-
CASSQDQGLLYNEQFF
TGCGCCAGCAGCCAAGATCAGGGGCTTTTATACAATGAGCAGTTCTTC
>TRBV2|TRBJ1-4|-|-
CACDRAEIGEKLFF
TGTGCCTGCGATCGGGCGGAAATAGGGGAAAAACTGTTTTTT
>TRBV29-1|TRBJ2-1|-|TRBD2
CSAPGRGGYNEQFF
TGCAGCGCGCCGGGGCGGGGGGGCTACAATGAGCAGTTCTTC
>TRBV6-1|TRBJ1-4|-|-
CASSEGTHTEKLFF
TGTGCCAGCAGTGAAGGGACACATACAGAAAAACTGTTTTTT
>TRBV19|TRBJ2-2|-|TRBD1
CASSSDRVGTGELFF
TGTGCCAGTAGTTCTGACAGGGTGGGCACCGGGGAGCTGTTTTTT
>TRBV5-6|TRBJ2-7|-|-
CASSLGGVSYEQYF
TGTGCCAGCAGCTTGGGCGGGGTCAGCTACGAGCAGTACTTC